The sequence of this TCR beta chain was determined in a study of T cells in Graves' hyperthyroidism and ophthalmopathy. This clonotype was seen at least ten times. Using RNA transcripts as the source, TCR beta CDR3 regions were amplified. When the TCR CDR3 underwent first-round RT-PCR, the HTBI primer set was used. TCRdb reanalysed the multiplex PCR reads using MiXCR and keeps one entry per CDR3 protein. The table lists some 690,000 distinct CDR3 sequences, 15% to 20% of them singletons. Trimming cost V 6 bases and J 3 bases; bases outside gene matches: 7. This CDR3 contains 14 residues. Germline lookup yields CDR1 MDHEN and CDR2 SYDVKM.

The TCR comes from a man between 50 and 59 years old with Graves' hyperthyroidism. This chain joins TRBV28 and TRBJ2-5, with TRBD1 matching over 7 bases. Source material: blood. The CDR3 loop reads CASRDRDSKETQYF. DNA for the CDR3: TGTGCCAGCAGGGACCGGGACAGCAAAGAGACCCAGTACTTC.